This T cell receptor beta chain appears in the sequencing data of a study of identifying expanded T cells in peripheral blood. Profiled with immunoSEQ multiplex PCR; TCRdb holds only in-frame clones, not every one. The data hold 97,000 or so clones, with approximately 88% observed a single time. The germline V gene has CDR1 LGHNA and CDR2 YSLEER. Trimming cost V 0 bases and J 11 bases, with 13 bases left between them. CDR3 size: 13 residues. The origin of this receptor is a person aged 18 to 70 in good health. The specimen was blood. V and J are TRBV4-3 and TRBJ1-1, with TRBD1 as a possible D gene (6 bases). CDR3 coding DNA: TGCGCCAGCAGCCAAGAAGGACAGCCTAAGGCTTTCTTT. Its protein is CASSQEGQPKAFF.